The 30 T cell receptor beta chains below all came from one sample that was sequenced in a study of blood T cell repertoires in COVID-19. The assay was immunoSEQ multiplex PCR, and TCRdb's table has in-frame clones only and misses some. The sample lists 110,000 to 150,000 clones, approximately 83% seen once, with approximately 9.2% in the top ten. The sequenced sample consisted of PBMCs or T cells enriched from blood (not recorded which). Source of these receptors: a man aged 50 or older who had recovered from COVID-19.

This chain links TRBV27 with TRBJ1-1; D unclear. The V end was cut by 4 bases, the J end by 3 bases, with 6 bases between. Germline CDR1 is MNHEY and CDR2 is SMNVEV (reference sequence). This CDR3 contains 12 residues. CDR3 DNA sequence: TGTGCCAGCAGTTCCGGTTACACTGAAGCTTTCTTT. Encoded protein: CASSSGYTEAFF.

V and J are TRBV5-5 and TRBJ1-1; tentative D call: TRBD1 (5 bases). Germline CDR1 and CDR2: SGHKS and YYEKEE (reference sequence). Trimming stripped 5 bases from V and 7 bases from J, with 18 bases between. CDR3 size: 14 residues. The CDR3 sequence: CASRTLGGTGEAFF. The CDR3 DNA follows: TGTGCCAGCAGAACGCTCGGGGGGACGGGTGAAGCTTTCTTT.

This clone has only a few counts. The rearrangement links TRBV7-9 to TRBJ2-5, with a tentative D call TRBD1 (6 bases). V lost 5 bases, J lost 2 bases, and 12 bases lay in between. This CDR3 has 14 amino acids. CDR1 and CDR2 (germline): SEHNR, FQNEAQ (reference sequence). CDR3 region: CASSRATGQETQYF. CDR3 coding DNA: TGTGCCAGCAGCCGAGCGACAGGTCAAGAGACCCAGTACTTC.

The CDR3 spells CASSQPGQAYEQYF. The CDR3 bases are TGCGCCAGCAGCCAACCGGGACAGGCCTACGAGCAGTACTTC. V is TRBV4-1 and J is TRBJ2-7; 8 nucleotides agree with TRBD1. Germline CDR1 reads MGHRA; CDR2 reads YSYEKL. Germline trimming cut 2 bases from V and 2 bases from J; bases unmatched to any gene: 2. This CDR3 has 14 amino acids.

V gene TRBV4-3 combines with J gene TRBJ2-7; D is possibly TRBD1 (5 bases). Germline V gene lookup returns CDR1 LGHNA and CDR2 YSLEER. The CDR3 spans 15 residues. V lost 0 bases and J 3 bases, leaving 12 bases between the germline ends. CDR3 in amino acids: CASSQDLGRDYEQYF. CDR3 nucleotides: TGCGCCAGCAGCCAAGATCTGGGCAGGGACTACGAGCAGTACTTC.

This chain links TRBV12-3 or TRBV12-4 with TRBJ2-2; a possible D gene is TRBD2 (6 bases). The CDR3 sequence is 13 residues long. V was cut by 1 base and J by 7 bases, with 7 bases left in between. The CDR3 nucleotides read TGTGCCAGCAGTTTAGGGGGAGGCGGGGAGCTGTTTTTT. Amino acids: CASSLGGGGELFF.

The chain combines TRBV6-6 with TRBJ2-2; 8 nucleotides line up with TRBD1. Losses at the gene ends were 5 bases for V and 2 bases for J; bases not matched to a gene: 7. The germline gives CDR1 MNHNY, CDR2 SVGAGI (reference sequence). This CDR3 comprises 16 residues. DNA for the CDR3: TGTGCCAGCAGTCGACGGACAGGGACAAACACCGGGGAGCTGTTTTTT. Residues: CASSRRTGTNTGELFF.

The chain combines TRBV7-2 with TRBJ1-2, with 11 bases aligning to TRBD1. J was trimmed by 8 bases and V by 4 bases; bases with no gene match: 9. This CDR3 has 15 residues. Per germline, CDR1 SGHTA and CDR2 FQGNSA. This CDR3 reads CASSWKRDRGTGYTF. DNA of the CDR3: TGTGCCAGCAGCTGGAAACGGGACAGGGGGACAGGCTACACCTTC.

V is TRBV6-4 and J is TRBJ1-5; D call uncertain. This CDR3 region has 13 residues. The germline V gene has CDR1 MRHNA and CDR2 SNTAGT. Trimming cost V 6 bases and J 2 bases, with 8 bases left between them. This CDR3 is CASSEQGNQPQHF. CDR3 in DNA: TGTGCCAGCAGCGAGCAGGGCAATCAGCCCCAGCATTTT.

The chain recombines TRBV6-5 with TRBJ1-3; D is unclear. Germline V lookup: CDR1 MNHEY, CDR2 SVGAGI. This CDR3 is built from 15 residues. With 4 bases removed from V and 0 bases from J, the gap between germline ends came to 10 bases. The CDR3 region is CASSSSLLSGNTIYF. The CDR3, as DNA: TGTGCCAGCAGTTCCTCCCTCCTCTCTGGAAACACCATATATTTT.

J is TRBJ1-1 and V is TRBV7-3; D is ambiguous. V lost 4 bases and J 6 bases, leaving 12 bases between the germline ends. Looked up from germline, CDR1 is SGHTA and CDR2 is FQGTGA. This CDR3 contains 13 residues. CDR3 DNA sequence: TGTGCCAGCAGCTCAGCATCAGGCCCTGAAGCTTTCTTT. It specifies CASSSASGPEAFF. Full variable domain (outside the CDR3, taken from reference TRBV7-3 and TRBJ1-1): GAGVSQTPSNKVTEKGKYVELRCDPISGHTALYWYRQSLGQGPEFLIYFQGTGAADDSGLPNDRFFAVRPEGSVSTLKIQRTERGDSAVYLCASSSASGPEAFFGQGTRLTVV.

This chain connects TRBV11-2 to TRBJ1-2; 9 nucleotides match TRBD1. This CDR3 has 15 amino acids. Germline V gene sequence: CDR1 SGHAT, CDR2 FQNNGV. V lost 4 bases to trimming and J lost 2 bases; unmatched junction nucleotides: 5. The CDR3 DNA reads TGTGCCAGCAGCTCCCCCGGGACAGGGAACTATGGCTACACCTTC. It encodes CASSSPGTGNYGYTF. Drawing the rest from reference TRBV11-2 and TRBJ1-2, the complete variable domain is EAGVAQSPRYKIIEKRQSVAFWCNPISGHATLYWYQQILGQGPKLLIQFQNNGVVDDSQLPKDRFSAERLKGVDSTLKIQPAKLEDSAVYLCASSSPGTGNYGYTFGSGTRLTVV.

The chain combines TRBV7-6 with TRBJ2-5; D uncertain. Germline V gene sequence: CDR1 SGHVS, CDR2 FNYEAQ. The germline V and J ends were trimmed by 0 bases and 2 bases, with 4 bases remaining between them. This CDR3 comprises 13 residues. DNA for the CDR3: TGTGCCAGCAGCTTAGCCGAGCAAGAGACCCAGTACTTC. Its translation is CASSLAEQETQYF.

J is TRBJ2-1 and V is TRBV30, with D maybe TRBD2 (5 bases). From germline, CDR1 is GTSNPN and CDR2 SVGIG (reference sequence). There are 13 residues in the CDR3. V lost 4 bases and J 9 bases, leaving 16 bases between the germline ends. The CDR3 region is CAWTRVGSGEQFF. CDR3 DNA: TGTGCCTGGACTCGGGTTGGGAGCGGTGAGCAGTTCTTC.

V usage is TRBV7-9 and J usage is TRBJ1-2; 11 nucleotides align to TRBD1. Germline V gene sequence: CDR1 SEHNR, CDR2 FQNEAQ (reference sequence). The V and J ends lost 5 bases and 2 bases, in that order; junction bases with no gene match: 4. This CDR3 has 15 residues. The CDR3: CASSPRTGGNYGYTF. The CDR3 DNA reads as TGTGCCAGCAGCCCGCGGACAGGGGGCAACTATGGCTACACCTTC.

The CDR3 DNA reads TGTGCCAGTAGTATGGGCAGTATCATGAACACTGAAGCTTTCTTT. It encodes CASSMGSIMNTEAFF. The rearrangement joins TRBV19 to TRBJ1-1; D gene ambiguous. Per the germline V gene, CDR1 is LNHDA and CDR2 is SQIVND (reference sequence). V shed 3 bases and J shed 0 bases, with 11 bases lying between them. The CDR3 has 15 amino acids.

The rearrangement joins TRBV12-3 or TRBV12-4 to TRBJ1-5, with D tentatively TRBD1 (5 bases). V was pared by 2 bases and J by 6 bases, with 8 bases between. The CDR3 spans 13 residues. CDR3 nucleotides: TGTGCCAGCAGTTTATTAACAGGTCAGCCCCAGCATTTT. Protein sequence: CASSLLTGQPQHF.

V and J are TRBV6-4 and TRBJ2-1, with TRBD2 matching 10 bases. This CDR3 is built from 16 residues. Germline V gives CDR1 MRHNA, CDR2 SNTAGT. Germline trimming cut 0 bases from V and 3 bases from J; bases unmatched to any gene: 2. CDR3 in amino acids: CASSDSSGGGYNEQFF. As DNA, the CDR3 is TGTGCCAGCAGTGACTCGAGCGGGGGGGGCTACAATGAGCAGTTCTTC.

V gene TRBV5-6 combines with J gene TRBJ1-2; TRBD1 is a possible D gene (5 bases). The germline CDR1 and CDR2 sequences are SGHDT and YYEEEE. The V and J ends lost 5 bases and 8 bases respectively, with 19 bases between them. The length of the CDR3 is 14 residues. CDR3 residues: CASRHGAGTIGYTF. Here the CDR3 DNA reads TGTGCCAGCAGGCATGGAGCGGGGACTATAGGCTACACCTTC.

The J gene is TRBJ1-6, the V gene TRBV6-1, with 9 bases identical to TRBD1. The CDR3 runs 17 residues. The J segment lost 2 bases and the V segment lost 0 bases, leaving 2 bases of the junction unmatched. Germline values: CDR1 MNHNS, CDR2 SASEGT. This CDR3 reads CASSEARTGAYNSPLHF. CDR3 DNA sequence: TGTGCCAGCAGTGAAGCTCGGACAGGGGCCTATAATTCACCCCTCCACTTT.

On this clone itself: Germline and junction disagree at one end, which may indicate a read error. The CDR3 region is CASSLQGVGGWDF. The CDR3 region has the DNA TGTGCCAGCAGTCTACAGGGGGTCGGCGGCTGGGACTTC. The rearrangement links TRBV12-3 or TRBV12-4 to TRBJ1-2, with 8 bases aligning to TRBD1. CDR3 length: 13 amino acids.

The chain uses TRBV15 and TRBJ1-2; possibly TRBD1 for D (5 bases). Per the germline V gene, CDR1 is LNHNV and CDR2 is YYDKDF (reference sequence). The germline V and J ends were trimmed by 0 bases and 4 bases, with 6 bases remaining between them. The CDR3 sequence is 13 residues long. For the CDR3, the DNA is TGTGCCACCAGCAGAGAGGACACCTATGGCTACACCTTC. This sequence encodes CATSREDTYGYTF.

The CDR3 loop reads CASSLQGDNSPLHF. The DNA of the CDR3 is TGCGCCAGCAGCCTACAGGGGGATAATTCACCCCTCCACTTT. The genes are TRBV5-1 and TRBJ1-6; 8 bases line up with TRBD1. The V and J ends lost 4 bases and 5 bases, in that order; junction bases with no gene match: 2. Germline CDR1 SGHRS, CDR2 YFSETQ. This CDR3 is built from 14 residues.

The chain couples TRBV3-1 (or the pseudogene TRBV3-2) to TRBJ1-2; 10 nucleotides agree with TRBD1. V lost 1 base and J lost 7; bases outside the gene matches: 0. In germline, CDR1 is LGHDT, CDR2 YNNKEL (reference sequence). This CDR3 spans 13 amino acids. The CDR3 DNA is TGTGCCAGCAGCCAAGGGACAGGGGGTGGCTACACCTTC. It translates to CASSQGTGGGYTF.

This clone was recorded once. V gene TRBV10-1 combines with J gene TRBJ2-6; no firm D call. CDR1 and CDR2 from the germline V gene are WNHNN and SYGVQD (reference sequence). The ends were cut back, 8 bases at V and 0 bases at J, with 5 bases in the middle. The CDR3 totals 13 residues. CDR3 in DNA: TGCGCCAGCTCGTACTCTGGGGCCAACGTCCTGACTTTC. It is translated as CASSYSGANVLTF.

This clone was counted a single time. The CDR3 reads CASSLQGANYEQYF. In DNA form, the CDR3 reads TGTGCCAGCAGTTTACAGGGGGCCAACTACGAGCAGTACTTC. V gene TRBV27 combines with J gene TRBJ2-7; 8 positions agree with TRBD1. The CDR3 is made up of 14 amino acids. CDR1 MNHEY and CDR2 SMNVEV come from the germline V gene (reference sequence). After removal of 2 bases from V and 3 bases from J, the junction contained 3 bases not matched to a gene.

In this sample, this clone turned up a few times. This chain joins TRBV19 and TRBJ1-1; D not certain. The CDR3 length is 14 residues. CDR1 and CDR2 from the germline V gene are LNHDA and SQIVND (reference sequence). Between the trimmed V and J ends, which lost 5 bases and 2 bases, there was a span of 12 bases. The CDR3 region has the DNA TGTGCCAGTAGTGCGTCGACAAGCAACACTGAAGCTTTCTTT. This sequence encodes CASSASTSNTEAFF.

The chain has TRBV5-1 and TRBJ1-2; D may be TRBD1 (5 bases). CDR1 and CDR2 from the germline V gene are SGHRS and YFSETQ. The CDR3 totals 15 residues. The V and J ends lost 0 bases and 7 bases respectively, with 16 bases between them. The CDR3 is CASSLEQASGVGYTF. The CDR3 nucleotides are TGCGCCAGCAGCTTGGAACAGGCGTCTGGGGTTGGCTACACCTTC.

The chain couples TRBV5-1 to TRBJ2-1, with TRBD1 identical over 10 bases. CDR3 length: 15 amino acids. The ends lost 4 bases at V and 4 bases at J; junction bases unmatched: 5. Germline-derived CDR1 and CDR2 are SGHRS and YFSETQ. In DNA form, the CDR3 reads TGCGCCAGCAGCCCGGGACAGGGGAGGTACAATGAGCAGTTCTTC. This codes for CASSPGQGRYNEQFF.

The chain carries TRBV7-9 and TRBJ1-2; TRBD1 is a possible D gene (6 bases). CDR1 is SEHNR and CDR2 is FQNEAQ in the germline V gene (reference sequence). This CDR3 has 15 residues. V shed 2 bases and J shed 4 bases, with 14 bases lying between them. The CDR3 nucleotides are TGTGCCAGCAGCTTATCGGGGGGCGAGAGCTATGGCTACACCTTC. Protein product: CASSLSGGESYGYTF.